These T cell receptor beta chains were read from a single sample in a study of shared clonotypes between healthy human individuals. TCRdb's table, derived via immunoSEQ multiplex PCR, lists solely in-frame clones and lacks some. The sample lists over 850,000 clones, around 78% occurring once. The sequenced sample was memory CD4+ T cells from PBMCs. The source of these receptors is a man aged 18 to 29 in good health. Some clones in this sample may be carry-over from other donors' samples. Each CDR3 is given without its conserved first and last residue. Fields, in order: J gene, V gene, clone size, CDR3 protein. Clone size is not always given. Where it is, it says once, few, many or a class for expanded clones.

TRBJ1-1 TRBV6-5 NA ASSYSVGQQNTEAF
TRBJ1-2 TRBV5-1 once ASSLSGDVYGYT
TRBJ2-5 TRBV18 NA ASSPGSGEQETQY
TRBJ2-2 TRBV6-1 NA ASSASSRELF
TRBJ1-5 TRBV28 NA ASSPLGQGKGNQPQH
TRBJ1-1 TRBV28 NA ASSFFPRSGGSGAF
TRBJ2-7 TRBV28 NA ASNPGRISTEQY
TRBJ2-7 TRBV6-1 NA ASTTGTTGSEQY
TRBJ1-1 TRBV7-2 NA ASSFQGRGTEAF
TRBJ1-5 TRBV11-3 NA ASSSHRQGLQYSNQPQH
TRBJ1-2 TRBV2 NA ASIGDRGLYGYT
TRBJ2-7 TRBV7-2 NA ASSLVRYEQY
TRBJ1-2 TRBV29-1 NA SVFTGSGYT
TRBJ1-5 TRBV27 NA ASSSQGPNQPQH
TRBJ2-1 TRBV20-1 NA SASKWDEQF
TRBJ1-2 TRBV5-1 NA ASRARDRADYGYT
TRBJ2-1 TRBV27 NA ASRWDSNEQF
TRBJ1-3 TRBV2 NA ASSEIFSGNTIY
NA TRBV5-1 NA ASATSENTGELF
TRBJ1-3 TRBV19 NA ASSPTRAMRNTIY
TRBJ2-7 TRBV28 NA ASSFFNEQY
TRBJ2-3 TRBV9 NA ASSSRPGSAGTDTQY
TRBJ1-1 TRBV15 NA ATSRRTGGPLGNTEAF
TRBJ2-7 TRBV2 NA ASESSYEQY
TRBJ2-5 TRBV5-1 once ASSLYKVRAGGQETQY
TRBJ2-2 TRBV11-3 NA ASRLRTPNTGELF
TRBJ2-1 TRBV6-5 NA ASRGTGLYNEQF
TRBJ2-3 TRBV5-1 NA ASSLTGSIADTQY
TRBJ2-1 TRBV4-1 NA ASSQDTSSYNEQF
TRBJ2-7 TRBV7-9 NA ASSLGTDWGQY
TRBJ2-3 TRBV28 many ASSSTSGRASGIADTQY
TRBJ2-2 TRBV5-1 NA ASRPGEGTGELF
TRBJ2-7 TRBV9 few ASSVDPAGVGYEQY
TRBJ2-3 TRBV7-2 NA ASSLDRGTDTQY
TRBJ2-7 TRBV6-5 NA ASRGTSTYEQY
TRBJ2-1 TRBV11-2 NA ASSRTSAYNEQF
TRBJ2-7 TRBV2 few ASRQGTGAYEQY
TRBJ1-5 TRBV5-1 NA ASSLGVPGNQPQH
TRBJ1-1 TRBV5-1 NA ASSEGAGFTEAF
TRBJ1-5 TRBV19 NA ASSMARLNQPQH
TRBJ1-5 TRBV9 NA ASSVVTERNQPQH
TRBJ1-3 TRBV18 NA ASSPLEDGTIY
TRBJ1-3 TRBV6-4 NA ASSDSKSSGNTIY